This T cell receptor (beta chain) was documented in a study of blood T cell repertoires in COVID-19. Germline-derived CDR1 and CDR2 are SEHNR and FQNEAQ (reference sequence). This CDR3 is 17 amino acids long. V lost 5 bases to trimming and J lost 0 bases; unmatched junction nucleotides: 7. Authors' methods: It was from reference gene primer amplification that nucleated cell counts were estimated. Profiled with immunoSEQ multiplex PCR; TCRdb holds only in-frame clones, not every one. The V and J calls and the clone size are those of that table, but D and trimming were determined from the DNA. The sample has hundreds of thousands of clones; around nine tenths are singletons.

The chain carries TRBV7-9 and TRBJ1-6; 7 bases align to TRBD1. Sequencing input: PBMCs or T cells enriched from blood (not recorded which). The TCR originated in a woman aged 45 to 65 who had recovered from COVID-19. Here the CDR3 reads CASSQPRDSSYNSPLHF. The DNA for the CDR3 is TGTGCCAGCAGCCAACCCAGGGACAGCTCCTATAATTCACCCCTCCACTTT.